This T cell receptor (beta chain) was profiled in a study of identical twins. Study outcomes and limitations: The study found weaker excess twin sharing in beta out-of-frame sequences. Within twin pairs, the out-of-frame alpha sequences they shared showed excess low generation probability.

This clonotype has at least ten counts. Its antigen is undetermined. Each CDR3 protein gets one entry after TCRdb re-called the 5' RACE reads with MiXCR. This sample yields some 330,000 distinct CDR3 sequences, of which approximately 9.1% are seen a single time; approximately 8.9% belongs to the top ten. With V trimmed by 5 bases and J by 0 bases, 4 bases remained unmatched. This CDR3 is 14 amino acids long. All donors were healthy Caucasians. V is TRBV12-3 or TRBV12-4 and J is TRBJ2-7; TRBD2 matches at 7 bases. The sequence came from a woman aged 50 to 60 in good health. The sequencing input was naive T cells sorted from blood. The CDR3 DNA sequence: TGTGCCAGCAGTGCCCGCGGGAGCTCCTACGAGCAGTACTTC. Translation: CASSARGSSYEQYF.